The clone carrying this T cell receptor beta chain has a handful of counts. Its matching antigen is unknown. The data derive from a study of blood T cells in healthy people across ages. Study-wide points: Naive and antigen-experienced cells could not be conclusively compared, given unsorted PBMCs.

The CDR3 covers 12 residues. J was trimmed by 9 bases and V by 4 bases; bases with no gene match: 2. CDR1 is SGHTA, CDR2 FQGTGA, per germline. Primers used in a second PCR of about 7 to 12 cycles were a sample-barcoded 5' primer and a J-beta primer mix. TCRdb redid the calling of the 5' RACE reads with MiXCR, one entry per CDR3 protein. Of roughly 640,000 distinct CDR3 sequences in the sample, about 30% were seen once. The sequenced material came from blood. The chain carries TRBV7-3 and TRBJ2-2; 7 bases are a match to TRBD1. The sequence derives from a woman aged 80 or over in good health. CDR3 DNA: TGTGCCAGCAGCTCGACAGGGTGGGAGCTGTTTTTT. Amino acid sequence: CASSSTGWELFF. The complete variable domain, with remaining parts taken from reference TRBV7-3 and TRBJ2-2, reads GAGVSQTPSNKVTEKGKYVELRCDPISGHTALYWYRQSLGQGPEFLIYFQGTGAADDSGLPNDRFFAVRPEGSVSTLKIQRTERGDSAVYLCASSSTGWELFFGEGSRLTVL.